One TCR beta chain is described in this entry. These data originate in a study of technical replicates of blood from a handful of donors. CDR1 is SGHVS, CDR2 FQNEAQ, per germline. This CDR3 is 10 amino acids long. V gave up 6 bases and J gave up 7 bases, with 4 bases separating them. Clones were sequenced by immunoSEQ multiplex PCR, and TCRdb holds only the in-frame ones, with some missing. The profile shows under 85,000 clones, roughly 93% of them singletons. The material sequenced was T cells isolated from PBMCs. The gene calls are TRBV7-8 and TRBJ2-1; no definite D call. The source of this sequence is a human donor in good health. CDR3 protein: CASSPNEQFF. CDR3 in DNA: TGTGCCAGCAGTCCTAATGAGCAGTTCTTC.